This TCR beta chain comes out of a study of blood T cell repertoires in COVID-19. Clones were sequenced by immunoSEQ multiplex PCR, and TCRdb holds only the in-frame ones, with some missing. Of fewer than 250,000 clones in the sample, under 90% are singletons; the top ten hold about 3.9%. From germline, CDR1 is SGHAT and CDR2 FQNNGV. Trimming removed 2 bases from V and 5 bases from J, with 4 bases in between. The CDR3 covers 11 residues. The clonotype comes from a woman aged 35 to 49 who had been exposed to COVID-19. This chain uses TRBV11-2 with TRBJ2-7, with D hard to call. The sample consisted of PBMCs or T cells enriched from blood (not recorded which). This CDR3 is CASSLLNEQYF. DNA of the CDR3: TGTGCCAGCAGCTTACTAAACGAGCAGTACTTC.